What follows are 16 T cell receptor beta chains derived from one specimen sequenced in a study of cytomegalovirus exposure and HLA in healthy donors. The primer mix had 60 Vbeta and 13 Jbeta primers. Here immunoSEQ multiplex PCR was the method, and the copy in TCRdb shows in-frame clones only, minus some. Among 150,000 to 200,000 clones, 75% to 85% were seen once, and the ten largest hold almost 7%. The specimen sequenced was PBMCs. These receptor sequences come from a man aged 25-45 years in good health and CMV-seropositive.

The chain joins TRBV6-7 to TRBJ1-2, with a weak D call TRBD1 (6 bases). TRBV6-7 is an ORF, and what it does is uncertain. V was trimmed by 7 bases and J by 5 bases, leaving 26 bases between them. This CDR3 comprises 17 residues. The CDR3 DNA is TGTGCCAGCAACATGACAAACCAGGACAGAAGTAGGTATGGCTACACCTTC. It encodes CASNMTNQDRSRYGYTF.

The CDR3 coding sequence is TGTGCCAGCAGGCCCGGGACAGGGGTTGGCTACACCTTC. Amino acids: CASRPGTGVGYTF. The J gene is TRBJ1-2, the V gene TRBV2, with 10 bases aligning to TRBD1. V shed 6 bases, J shed 7 bases, and the junction held 5 bases outside the gene matches. The CDR3 has 13 amino acids. Germline CDR1 SNHLY, CDR2 FYNNEI. The complete variable domain, with remaining parts taken from reference TRBV2 and TRBJ1-2, reads EPEVTQTPSHQVTQMGQEVILRCVPISNHLYFYWYRQILGQKVEFLVSFYNNEISEKSEIFDDQFSVERPDGSNFTLKIRSTKLEDSAMYFCASRPGTGVGYTFGSGTRLTVV.

The chain couples TRBV27 to TRBJ2-7; D ambiguous. CDR3 length: 15 amino acids. Germline V lookup: CDR1 MNHEY, CDR2 SMNVEV (reference sequence). V gave up 7 bases and J gave up 3 bases, with 19 bases separating them. CDR3 protein: CASTSTPAGGYEQYF. CDR3 DNA: TGTGCCAGCACCTCAACCCCGGCAGGTGGCTACGAGCAGTACTTC.

This clone showed up just once. This chain uses TRBV7-9 with TRBJ2-3; no definite D call. The length of the CDR3 is 15 residues. Germline-derived CDR1 and CDR2 are SEHNR and FQNEAQ (reference sequence). V lost 5 bases and J 4 bases, leaving 16 bases between the germline ends. CDR3 nucleotides: TGTGCCAGCAGCACAAAGACCAGCGCCGCAGATACGCAGTATTTT. As protein: CASSTKTSAADTQYF.

In its sample, this clone was seen once. The chain recombines TRBV25-1 with TRBJ1-4; D not certain. From germline, CDR1 is MGHDK and CDR2 SYGVNS. Trimming removed 7 bases at V and 12 bases at J, with 12 bases between. CDR3 length: 11 amino acids. CDR3 loop: CASMGAGELFF. The CDR3 nucleotides are TGTGCCAGCATGGGAGCCGGGGAACTGTTTTTT. The full variable domain, completed using reference TRBV25-1 and TRBJ1-4, is EADIYQTPRYLVIGTGKKITLECSQTMGHDKMYWYQQDPGMELHLIHYSYGVNSTEKGDLSSESTVSRIRTEHFPLTLESARPSHTSQYLCASMGAGELFFGSGTQLSVL.

Note on this clone: The sample has other DNA sequences that encode this CDR3 too. The genes are TRBV5-6 and TRBJ1-5; no clear D. Trimming removed 0 bases at V and 1 base at J, with 8 bases between. Germline V CDR1 and CDR2: SGHDT, YYEEEE. The CDR3 is 15 residues long. The CDR3 region has the DNA TGTGCCAGCAGCTTGGGCCCGGGAAGCAATCAGCCCCAGCATTTT. Residues: CASSLGPGSNQPQHF. Combining the CDR3 with reference TRBV5-6 and TRBJ1-5 gives the whole variable domain DAGVTQSPTHLIKTRGQQVTLRCSPKSGHDTVSWYQQALGQGPQFIFQYYEEEERQRGNFPDRFSGHQFPNYSSELNVNALLLGDSALYLCASSLGPGSNQPQHFGDGTRLSIL.

The chain has TRBV21-1 and TRBJ2-7; TRBD2, the table's D call, lacks a check against the DNA. TRBV21-1 is an annotated pseudogene. This CDR3 contains 16 residues. CDR3 in DNA: TGTGCCAGCAGCAACACGGCCGGGACTAGCGGCTACGAGCAGTACTTC. It codes for CASSNTAGTSGYEQYF.

This chain links TRBV15 with TRBJ1-2; D is unclear. The germline gives CDR1 LNHNV, CDR2 YYDKDF (reference sequence). V was cut by 0 bases and J by 4 bases, with 9 bases left in between. The CDR3 is 14 amino acids. CDR3 amino acids: CATSRDLRGYGYTF. Here the CDR3 DNA reads TGTGCCACCAGCAGAGATCTCCGAGGCTATGGCTACACCTTC.

DNA of the CDR3: TGTGCCAGCAGTCCGACGGGACAGCCCTACGAGCAGTACTTC. Its protein product is CASSPTGQPYEQYF. The chain joins TRBV28 to TRBJ2-7, with 7 bases that match TRBD1. V was clipped by 5 bases and J by 2 bases; unmatched bases: 6. Germline V lookup: CDR1 MDHEN, CDR2 SYDVKM. The CDR3 has 14 amino acids. The variable domain in full, with the rest retrieved from reference TRBV28 and TRBJ2-7, is DVKVTQSSRYLVKRTGEKVFLECVQDMDHENMFWYRQDPGLGLRLIYFSYDVKMKEKGDIPEGYSVSREKKERFSLILESASTNQTSMYLCASSPTGQPYEQYFGPGTRLTVT.

The CDR3 here is CASSFPDRYEQYF. CDR3 DNA: TGTGCCAGCAGCTTCCCAGACAGGTACGAGCAGTACTTC. The chain uses TRBV11-2 and TRBJ2-7, with D maybe TRBD1 (6 bases). Trimming left V 3 bases short and J 4 bases short, with 10 bases between. The germline gives CDR1 SGHAT, CDR2 FQNNGV. The CDR3 consists of 13 residues. Complete variable domain (other parts from reference TRBV11-2 and TRBJ2-7): EAGVAQSPRYKIIEKRQSVAFWCNPISGHATLYWYQQILGQGPKLLIQFQNNGVVDDSQLPKDRFSAERLKGVDSTLKIQPAKLEDSAVYLCASSFPDRYEQYFGPGTRLTVT.

The chain couples TRBV30 to TRBJ1-3; 7 bases are shared with TRBD1. The CDR3 spans 18 residues. The germline V gene encodes CDR1 GTSNPN and CDR2 SVGIG (reference sequence). V was pared by 3 bases and J by 0 bases, with 14 bases of the junction left unmatched. DNA of the CDR3: TGTGCCTGGAGAGAAAGACAGGGACATGACTACTCTGGAAACACCATATATTTT. Its protein product is CAWRERQGHDYSGNTIYF.

The chain carries TRBV5-1 and TRBJ2-1; D gene uncertain. V was clipped by 1 base and J by 5 bases, with 10 bases between them. The V gene's germline CDR1 is SGHRS and CDR2 YFSETQ. CDR3 size: 14 residues. The CDR3 nucleotides are TGCGCCAGCAGCTTGATAGTTTCGAACAATGAGCAGTTCTTC. Translation: CASSLIVSNNEQFF.

The CDR3 nucleotides are TGTGCCAGCTCACCACTTGGGACTAGCAGCGGGGAGCTGTTTTTT. It is translated as CASSPLGTSSGELFF. This chain connects TRBV18 to TRBJ2-2, with TRBD2 matching over 9 bases. Trimming at V came to 1 base and at J to 7 bases, leaving 4 bases not matched to a gene. The CDR3 is made up of 15 amino acids. Per the germline V gene, CDR1 is KGHSH and CDR2 is LQKENI.

On this clone: At the DNA level, this CDR3 is encoded by other sequences in the same sample as well. The chain is built from TRBV5-1 and TRBJ1-2; D is uncertain. V was shortened by 3 bases and J by 2 bases, with 14 bases between the two germline ends. The CDR3 has 15 amino acids. Per the germline V gene, CDR1 is SGHRS and CDR2 is YFSETQ. The CDR3 sequence: CASSWAGRINYGYTF. CDR3 bases: TGCGCCAGCAGCTGGGCGGGGAGAATCAACTATGGCTACACCTTC.

This chain connects TRBV6-1 to TRBJ2-7, with 9 positions matching TRBD2. Germline V gene sequence: CDR1 MNHNS, CDR2 SASEGT. The CDR3 has 14 amino acids. The J segment lost 3 bases and the V segment lost 4 bases, leaving 4 bases of the junction unmatched. The CDR3 coding sequence is TGTGCCAGCAGTGTGGCGGGAGGGAGCTACGAGCAGTACTTC. This gives the protein CASSVAGGSYEQYF.

This rearrangement joins TRBV4-2 to TRBJ2-1; 8 positions agree with TRBD2. CDR3 length: 16 amino acids. Germline V lookup: CDR1 LGHNA, CDR2 YNFKEQ. V lost 1 base, J lost 8 bases, and 10 bases stayed unmatched. The CDR3 loop is CASSQGPGLGKDEQFF. CDR3 DNA: TGTGCCAGCAGCCAAGGACCGGGACTAGGTAAAGATGAGCAGTTCTTC.